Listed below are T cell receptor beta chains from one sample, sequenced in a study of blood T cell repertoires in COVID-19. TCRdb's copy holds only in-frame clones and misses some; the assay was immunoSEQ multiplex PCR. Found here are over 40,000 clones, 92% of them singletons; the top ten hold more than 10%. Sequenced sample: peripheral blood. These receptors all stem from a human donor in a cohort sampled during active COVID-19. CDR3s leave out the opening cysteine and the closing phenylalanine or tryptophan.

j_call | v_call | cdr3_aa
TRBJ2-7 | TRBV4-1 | ASSQPGRTRFNEQY
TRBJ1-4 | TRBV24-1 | ATGGGPSPTTNEKLF
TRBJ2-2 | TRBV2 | ASRTGKTNTGELF
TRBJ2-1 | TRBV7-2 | ASSFDRNPYNEQF
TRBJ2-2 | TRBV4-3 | ASSSGSGTGELF
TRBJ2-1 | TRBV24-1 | ATEASGSSYNEQF
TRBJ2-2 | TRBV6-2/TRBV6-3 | ASSPGGTPNTGELF
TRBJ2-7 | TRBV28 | ASSPSFYEQY
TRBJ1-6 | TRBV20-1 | SASGPTPSYNSPLH
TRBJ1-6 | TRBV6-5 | ASTTGTGRSPLH
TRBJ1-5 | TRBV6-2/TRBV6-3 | ASSYRRAQPQH
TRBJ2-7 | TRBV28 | ASSLWVTGAYEQY
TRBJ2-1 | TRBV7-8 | ASRERSGQPYNEQF
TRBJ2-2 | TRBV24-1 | ATSARQGVDTGELF
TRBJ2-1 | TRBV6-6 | ASSPKLRTRYFNEQF